This TCR beta chain was retrieved from a study of CD8+ T cells in alopecia areata listed by TCRdb under 2018. Looking at the study overall: High-throughput TCRbeta sequencing was used to examine T cell clonal expansion in alopecia areata in both the C3H/HeJ mouse model and human patients. In humans, TCRbeta sequencing was performed on scalp tissue and on sorted CD4+ and CD8+ peripheral blood T cells from healthy controls and from patients with patchy or totalis/universalis alopecia areata. Scalp clonality was compared among normal scalp (n=4), patchy alopecia areata scalp (n=8), and alopecia totalis/universalis scalp (n=8). RNA was obtained with the PAXgene miRNA kit for fixed scalp, the miRNeasy kit for PBMCs, and the RNeasy kit for mouse skin. TCRbeta CDR3 regions were amplified by immunoSEQ multiplex PCR using 35 Vbeta forward and 13 Jbeta reverse primers. The investigation overall reported the following: Lesional scalp, especially in alopecia totalis/universalis, showed higher clonality and more expanded CD8+ clones than normal scalp, suggesting antigenic drive. Scalp TCR repertoire analysis is complicated because resident alphabeta T cells in normal human skin are also sequenced, whereas mouse skin is dominated by gammadelta T cells. Shared TCR sequences between patients were less evident than in mice, which may be partly attributable to HLA diversity in the patient population.

PBMCs were isolated by density centrifugation and stained for CD3, CD4 and CD8, after which CD4+ and CD8+ T cells were sorted on a FACSAria. Scalp biopsies and blood samples were provided by unaffected controls. The method behind the library was the immunoSEQ multiplex PCR assay. To provide template for TCR sequencing, every sample had RNA extracted and reverse transcribed into cDNA. First-strand cDNA was synthesized using SuperScript III with a 2:1 mix of oligo-dT and random hexamers. A synthetic immune receptor repertoire was used to measure amplification bias, and any remaining bias was corrected computationally. From the authors' description of their analysis: Raw reads were preprocessed to remove errors, and CDR3 was defined according to IMGT conventions as the region from the conserved cysteine to phenylalanine. Clonality was computed as 1 minus the Shannon entropy, with the entropy normalized by log2 of the number of productive unique TCRs. CD4 or CD8 identity of scalp clones was inferred by cross-referencing scalp TCRbeta sequences with sorted blood CD4 and CD8 repertoires. What TCRdb holds here is the immuneACCESS table cut down to in-frame rearrangements. Part of the clones is not present; checked against another copy, under half of the missing clones reflect an unresolved V gene, and the others are unexplained. From that table come the V and J calls and clone size; the DNA was used to work out D and trimming. The sample table records about 140,000 clones; around 55% of these occur just once. The ten most abundant clones make up around 4.8% of the sample.

This clone came up many times. It lacks a known antigen. No much larger clonotype is one base removed from it; base qualities were not supplied. From the cysteine up to the phenylalanine, the CDR3 has a length of 14 residues. Only the CDR3 region is kept as DNA, spanning 42 bases read in frame from base 1. Trimming costs V 4 bases and J 4 bases, and their ends lie 11 bases apart. Looking up the germline V gene yields CDR1 SNHLY and CDR2 FYNNEI. The sequence came from a human donor in good health. The sequenced sample consisted of CD4+ T cells sorted from blood. The rearranged segments are TRBV2 and TRBJ1-5; tentative D gene TRBD1, with 6 bases matching. The CDR3: CASSVERGNQPQHF. The nucleotides read TGTGCCAGCAGTGTTGAGAGGGGGAATCAGCCCCAGCATTTT.